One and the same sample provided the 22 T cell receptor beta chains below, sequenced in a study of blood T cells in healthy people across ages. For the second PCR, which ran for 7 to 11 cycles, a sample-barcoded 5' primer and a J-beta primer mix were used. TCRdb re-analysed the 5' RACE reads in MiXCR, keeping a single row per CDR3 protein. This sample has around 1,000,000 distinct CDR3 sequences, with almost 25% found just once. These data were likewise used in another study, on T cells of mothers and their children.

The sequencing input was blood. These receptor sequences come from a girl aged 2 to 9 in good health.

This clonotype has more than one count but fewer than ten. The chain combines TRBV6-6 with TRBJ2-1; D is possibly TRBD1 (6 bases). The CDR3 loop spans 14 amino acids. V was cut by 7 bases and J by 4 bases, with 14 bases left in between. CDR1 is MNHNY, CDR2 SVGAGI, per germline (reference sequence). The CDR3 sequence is CASTGHTLYNEQFF. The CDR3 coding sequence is TGTGCCAGCACGGGACATACGCTATACAATGAGCAGTTCTTC.

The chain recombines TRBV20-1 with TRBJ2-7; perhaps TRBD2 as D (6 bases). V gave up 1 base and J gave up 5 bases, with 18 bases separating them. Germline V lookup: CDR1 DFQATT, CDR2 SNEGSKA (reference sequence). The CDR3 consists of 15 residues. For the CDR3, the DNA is TGCAGTGCTAGAGGCTTGGGACTCGCAGCCCACGAGCAGTACTTC. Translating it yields CSARGLGLAAHEQYF.

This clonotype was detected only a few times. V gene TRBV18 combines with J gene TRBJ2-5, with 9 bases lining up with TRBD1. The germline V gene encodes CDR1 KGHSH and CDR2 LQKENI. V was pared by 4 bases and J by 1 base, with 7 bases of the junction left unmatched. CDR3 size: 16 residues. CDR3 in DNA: TGTGCCAGCTCACTTTCCGGGACAGGGTTCCAAGAGACCCAGTACTTC. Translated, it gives CASSLSGTGFQETQYF.

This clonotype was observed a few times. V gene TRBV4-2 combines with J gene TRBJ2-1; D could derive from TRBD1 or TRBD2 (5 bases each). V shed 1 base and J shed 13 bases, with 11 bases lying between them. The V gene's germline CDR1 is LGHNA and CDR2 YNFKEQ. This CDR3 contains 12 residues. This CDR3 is CASSQGSGRQFF. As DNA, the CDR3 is TGTGCCAGCAGCCAAGGTTCGGGACGCCAGTTCTTC.

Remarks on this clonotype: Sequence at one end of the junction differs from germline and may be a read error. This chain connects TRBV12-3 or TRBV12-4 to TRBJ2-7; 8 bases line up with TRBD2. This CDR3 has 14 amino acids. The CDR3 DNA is TGTGCCAGCAGTTTAGGGCTCCCTCAGCGGGAGACCTTCTTC. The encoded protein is CASSLGLPQRETFF.

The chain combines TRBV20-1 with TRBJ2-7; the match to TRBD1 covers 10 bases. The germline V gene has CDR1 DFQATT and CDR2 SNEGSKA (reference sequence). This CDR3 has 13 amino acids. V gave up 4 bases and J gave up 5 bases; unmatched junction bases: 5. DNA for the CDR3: TGCAGTGCTATCCGGGACAGGGGCCACGAGCAGTACTTC. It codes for CSAIRDRGHEQYF.

The CDR3 DNA sequence: TGTGCCAGCAGCACAGACAGGGTGAGGGATTTCTACGAGCAGTACTTC. Translation gives CASSTDRVRDFYEQYF. The V call is TRBV7-9, the J call TRBJ2-7, with TRBD1 matching 7 bases. V shed 5 bases, J shed 3 bases, and the junction held 13 bases outside the gene matches. The CDR3 length is 16 residues. Germline loops: CDR1 SEHNR, CDR2 FQNEAQ (reference sequence). Filled out from reference TRBV7-9 and TRBJ2-7, the complete variable domain reads DTGVSQNPRHKITKRGQNVTFRCDPISEHNRLYWYRQTLGQGPEFLTYFQNEAQLEKSRLLSDRFSAERPKGSFSTLEIQRTEQGDSAMYLCASSTDRVRDFYEQYFGPGTRLTVT.

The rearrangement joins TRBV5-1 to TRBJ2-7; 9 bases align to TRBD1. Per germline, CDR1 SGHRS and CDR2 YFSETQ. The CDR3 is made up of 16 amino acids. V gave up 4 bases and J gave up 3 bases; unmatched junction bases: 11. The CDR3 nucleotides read TGCGCCAGCAGCATCAACCCGGGACAGGGAATCTACGAGCAGTACTTC. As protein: CASSINPGQGIYEQYF.

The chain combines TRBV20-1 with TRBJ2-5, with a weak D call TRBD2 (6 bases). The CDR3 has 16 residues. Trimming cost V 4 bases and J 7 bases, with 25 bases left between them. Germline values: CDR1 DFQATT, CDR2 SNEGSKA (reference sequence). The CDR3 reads CSATGVIPLRFGTQYF. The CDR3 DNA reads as TGCAGTGCTACGGGAGTGATCCCCTTACGATTCGGGACCCAGTACTTC.

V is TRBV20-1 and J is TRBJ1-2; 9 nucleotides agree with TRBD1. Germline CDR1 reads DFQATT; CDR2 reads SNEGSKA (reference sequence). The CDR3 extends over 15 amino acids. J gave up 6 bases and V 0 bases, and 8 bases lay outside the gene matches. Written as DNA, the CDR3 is TGCAGTGCTAGAGATCCGGGACAGGGCATTGATGGCTACACCTTC. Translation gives CSARDPGQGIDGYTF.

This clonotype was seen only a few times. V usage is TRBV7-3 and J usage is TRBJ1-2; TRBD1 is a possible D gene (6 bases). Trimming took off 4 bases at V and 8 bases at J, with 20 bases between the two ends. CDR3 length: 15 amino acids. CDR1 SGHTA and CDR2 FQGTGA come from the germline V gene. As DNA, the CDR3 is TGTGCCAGCAGCTATTTAGGGGGTCATCCGAGCGGCTACACCTTC. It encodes CASSYLGGHPSGYTF.

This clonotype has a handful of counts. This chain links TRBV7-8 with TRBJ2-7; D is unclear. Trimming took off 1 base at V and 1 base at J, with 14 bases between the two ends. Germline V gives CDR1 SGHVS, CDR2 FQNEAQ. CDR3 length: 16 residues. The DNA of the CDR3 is TGTGCCAGCAGCTTAGACGGTGGGTACTCTTCCTACGAGCAGTACTTC. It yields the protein CASSLDGGYSSYEQYF.

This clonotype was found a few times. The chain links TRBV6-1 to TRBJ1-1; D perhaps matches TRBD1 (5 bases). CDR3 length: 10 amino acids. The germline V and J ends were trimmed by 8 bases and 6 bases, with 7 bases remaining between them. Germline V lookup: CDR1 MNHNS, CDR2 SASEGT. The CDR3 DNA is TGTGCCAGCGGGGCCCCTGAAGCTTTCTTT. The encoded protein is CASGAPEAFF.

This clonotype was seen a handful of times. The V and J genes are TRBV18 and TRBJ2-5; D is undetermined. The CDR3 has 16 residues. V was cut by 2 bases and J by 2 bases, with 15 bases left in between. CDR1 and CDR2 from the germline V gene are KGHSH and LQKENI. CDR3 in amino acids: CASSPGVQPDQETQYF. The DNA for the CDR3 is TGTGCCAGCTCACCAGGGGTACAACCCGATCAAGAGACCCAGTACTTC.

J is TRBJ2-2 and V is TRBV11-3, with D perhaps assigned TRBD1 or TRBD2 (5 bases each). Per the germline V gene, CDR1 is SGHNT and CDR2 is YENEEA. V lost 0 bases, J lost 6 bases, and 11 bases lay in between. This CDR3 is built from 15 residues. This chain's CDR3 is CASSLDRDEAGELFF. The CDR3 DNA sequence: TGTGCCAGCAGCTTAGACCGGGACGAGGCCGGGGAGCTGTTTTTT.

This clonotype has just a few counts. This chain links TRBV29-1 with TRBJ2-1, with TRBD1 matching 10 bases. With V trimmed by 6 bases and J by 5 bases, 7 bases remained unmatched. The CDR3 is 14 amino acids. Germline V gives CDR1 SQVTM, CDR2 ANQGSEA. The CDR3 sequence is CSVGGTGVDNEQFF. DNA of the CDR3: TGCAGCGTCGGGGGGACAGGGGTTGACAATGAGCAGTTCTTC.

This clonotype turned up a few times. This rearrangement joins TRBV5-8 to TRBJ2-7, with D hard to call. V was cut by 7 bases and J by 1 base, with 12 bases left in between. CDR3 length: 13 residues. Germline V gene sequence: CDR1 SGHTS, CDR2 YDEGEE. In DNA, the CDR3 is TGTGCCAGCGCTTCCCGAAGATCCTACGAGCAGTACTTC. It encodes CASASRRSYEQYF.

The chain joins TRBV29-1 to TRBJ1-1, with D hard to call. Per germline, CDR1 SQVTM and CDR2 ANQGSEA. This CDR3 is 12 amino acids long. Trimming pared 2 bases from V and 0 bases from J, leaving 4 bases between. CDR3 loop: CSVESMNTEAFF. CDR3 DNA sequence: TGCAGCGTTGAATCGATGAACACTGAAGCTTTCTTT.

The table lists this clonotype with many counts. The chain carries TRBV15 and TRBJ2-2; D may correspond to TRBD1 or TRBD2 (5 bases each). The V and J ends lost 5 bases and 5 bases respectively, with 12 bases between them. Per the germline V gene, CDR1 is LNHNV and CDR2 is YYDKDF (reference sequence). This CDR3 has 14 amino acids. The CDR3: CATSRDPTTGELFF. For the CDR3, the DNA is TGTGCCACCAGCCGGGACCCTACTACCGGGGAGCTGTTTTTT.

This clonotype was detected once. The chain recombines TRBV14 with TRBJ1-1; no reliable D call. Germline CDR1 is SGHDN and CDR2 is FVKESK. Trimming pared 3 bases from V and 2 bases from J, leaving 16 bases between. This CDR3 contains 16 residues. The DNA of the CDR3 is TGTGCCAGCAGCCAGGTGTTCGACCTACAAAACACTGAAGCTTTCTTT. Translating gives CASSQVFDLQNTEAFF.

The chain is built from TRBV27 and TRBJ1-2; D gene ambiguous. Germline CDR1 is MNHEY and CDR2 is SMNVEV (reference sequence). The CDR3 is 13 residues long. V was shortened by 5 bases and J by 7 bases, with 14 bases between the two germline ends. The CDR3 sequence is CASSATIKSGYTF. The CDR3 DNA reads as TGTGCCAGCAGTGCAACAATAAAGAGTGGCTACACCTTC.

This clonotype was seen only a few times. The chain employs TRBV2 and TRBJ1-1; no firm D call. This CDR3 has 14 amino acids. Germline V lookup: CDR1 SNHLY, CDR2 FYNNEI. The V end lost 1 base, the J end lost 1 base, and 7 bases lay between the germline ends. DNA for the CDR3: TGTGCCAGCAGTGAAGAACCCGAGAACACTGAAGCTTTCTTT. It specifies CASSEEPENTEAFF.